This T cell receptor beta chain emerged from a study of cytomegalovirus exposure and HLA in healthy donors (dated 2017 in TCRdb). With respect to the entire study: In an earlier analysis of approximately 500 of the donors, 250 to 350 Gb of sequence data and 95 million to 130 million unique TCR beta sequences from 150 million to 200 million T cells were reported. In the later analysis, no new phenotypic data were used to find candidate immune exposures; instead, reliance was placed on TCR beta sequences and their occurrence across donors. To predict cytomegalovirus infection status, the study combined high-throughput TCR immunosequencing, statistical association of individual TCRs with disease status, and machine learning. The study used immunosequencing to profile the T cell repertoires of several hundred subjects and linked those repertoires to cytomegalovirus serostatus. Approximately 300 gigabases of sequencing data and 70 million to 100 million unique TCR sequences were included in an early release covering 500 to 750 HLA-typed donors. A later analysis re-analyzed previously published TCR beta repertoires from several hundred donors and added high-resolution HLA genotyping to study TCR occurrence patterns. Alongside the repertoire data, information on donor age, sex, ethnicity and CMV serostatus was compiled. Roughly 5 DR-DQ haplotypes were handled as single units for association and clustering, since linkage in the cohort was strong. Typing coverage differed by locus: A, B, C, DRB1 and DQB1 were typed in roughly 620-630 donors, DQA1 in about 500, DPA1 in 606, and DPB1 in 450 to 490. Among the roughly 380 genotyped donors, about 85% belonged to the genetic ancestry cluster associated with self-reported Caucasian donors. An earlier analysis of more than 450 of the donors used high-throughput TCR beta sequencing to judge whether each TCR beta V gene segment behaved as functional or pseudogenic. The study aimed to test whether signatures of past pathogen exposure could be identified by cataloging public T cell receptors. HLA typing covered class I and class II loci at four-digit resolution. A later genetic analysis used genome-wide SNP genotypes for about 65% of the 666 donors, treating that subset as a discovery cohort. Every repertoire in the discovery cohort had been generated on one and the same sequencing platform. A separate validation cohort of more than 100 different subjects was used in addition to the 666-subject first cohort. Among about 370 genotyped donors of the cohort, an average of approximately 240,000 unique TCR beta nucleotide sequences was sequenced per donor, of which 15% to 20% were non-productive.

Libraries were built with the immunoSEQ multiplex PCR assay. For the multiplex PCR, a mixture combining 60 forward primers for TCR Vbeta segments and 13 reverse primers for TCR Jbeta segments was used. The CDR3 region of rearranged TCR beta genes was amplified from genomic DNA with a multiplex PCR assay. The Illumina HiSeq System was used to sequence the amplified TCR beta libraries as 87-base-pair reads. As for how the authors treated the data: Across the roughly 600 repertoires, a later analysis counted tens of millions of unique TCR beta chains, approximately 10 million of which were shared by at least two donors. A nearest-neighbor algorithm error-corrected the raw reads and collapsed the reads into unique sequences, merging closely related sequences to remove PCR and sequencing errors. CDR3 sequences were aligned to IMGT reference sequences to assign V, D and J gene segments. For a sequence to be retained, at least a six-nucleotide match to both a V gene segment and a J gene segment was required. A rearrangement counted as productive if the CDR3 had no stop codons and remained in frame with V and J, and every other rearrangement counted as non-productive. Following IMGT convention, CDR3 was defined as the stretch from the second conserved V-encoded cysteine to the conserved J-encoded phenylalanine. In an earlier analysis of approximately 590 of the donors, sequences lacking an unambiguous match to a single V gene segment were excluded. An earlier analysis of approximately 590 of the donors classified V segments as functional when productive rearrangements were above 56.7% and as segregating when the standard deviation between donors was above 5%. A statistical classification framework was built to diagnose cytomegalovirus status from the catalog of TCR beta chain sequences. A later analysis assigned V and J genes by comparing TCR nucleotide sequences with IMGT/GENE-DB human TR gene sequences. A later analysis assigned CDR3 sequences and most-parsimonious VDJ recombination scenarios with the TCRdist pipeline. In a later analysis, each TCR beta chain was defined by its CDR3 amino acid sequence together with its V-gene family, and reads lacking a unique V-gene family were excluded. As a way to deal with suspected cross-contamination and a sequencing artifact, a later analysis dropped over 550 nucleotide sequences that were highly shared and had low generation probability. For each public chain, a later analysis derived a clonal expansion index from normalized ranks of inferred template counts within each repertoire. Generation probabilities in a later analysis came from a VDJ recombination model fitted to out-of-frame rearrangements, and those results were checked against IGoR. In a later analysis, TCR-TCR, TCR-HLA and TCR-CMV co-occurrence was scored with hypergeometric tests, and a repertoire-size bias correction was applied to TCR pairs. False discovery rates were estimated in a later analysis by permuting HLA or CMV assignments 20 times. A later analysis grouped co-occurring TCRs with DBSCAN, adding TCRdist sequence similarity when clustering within HLA-allele-positive subsets. Repertoires with fewer than 30,000 or more than 120,000 public chains, plus five repertoires with anomalous nucleotide sharing, were excluded from co-occurrence clustering. As stored in TCRdb, this immuneACCESS dataset retains in-frame rearrangements with V and J assigned. A fraction of the clones does not appear; measured against another copy, unresolved V genes explain less than half of the discrepancy, and the remainder lacks a known reason. The DNA was the basis for D and trimming; V, J and clone size are from that table. This sample gives 75,000 to 100,000 clones in total; around 70% of them show up just once. Clones ranked in the top ten supply 1.2% of the sample.

A distance of 15 bases separates the germline ends of V and J, which lose 6 bases and 7 bases respectively. The germline V gene encodes CDR1 ENHRY and CDR2 SYGVKD. The CDR3 covers 13 residues, taking in both the cysteine and the phenylalanine. This entry keeps only the CDR3 DNA: 39 bases, framed from base 1. As regards this clone: Which antigen it targets is not known. Qualities for individual bases were not recorded, and no much larger clone is one base off.

Study-wide findings and limitations: In a later analysis, most CMV-associated TCR beta chains were found to appear HLA-restricted, with HLA associations seemingly driven largely by CMV exposure. The cohort was sequenced for TCR beta chains only, and without alpha or paired-chain data the features that could be detected were limited. The authors suggested that the approach could potentially be extended to other disease states and immunological phenotypes. Linkage disequilibrium might explain the correlated functional status among segregating V segments, but an unknown experimental factor could not be ruled out. CMV serostatus was the only immune exposure information available for the cohort. A later analysis found that TCR association rates varied across HLA loci, with DRB1 alleles showing the most associated TCRs and HLA-C alleles the fewest. Because counts were too low, around 17 rarely observed V segments, including chromosome 9 orphons, were left out of the earlier analysis of 500 to 750 of the donors. In an earlier analysis of approximately 590 of the donors, most TCR beta V segments appeared in productive rearrangements about 87% or about 30% of the time, broadly matching IMGT annotations. Because HLA typing was unavailable for some donors at each locus, only the typed subset was used in association tests. In a later analysis, several top co-occurrence clusters were reported to appear linked to parvovirus B19, influenza, CMV and Epstein-Barr virus. In both the original and validation cohorts, the classifier was reported to diagnose cytomegalovirus status with high specificity and sensitivity. The sequencing pipeline was judged likely to have produced a cluster of highly shared sequence variants as a technical artifact. A later genetic analysis reported fewer N-insertions in productive TCRs among donors in an Asian-associated ancestry cluster than the roughly 640-donor mean. A total of 150 to 200 TCR beta chains were listed by the study as associated with cytomegalovirus. Compared with equally common non-associated chains, HLA-associated TCR beta chains in a later analysis were more clonally expanded and had lower generation probabilities. When HLA alleles, especially DR and DQ, strongly co-occurred, TCR associations were difficult to assign to individual alleles. The 87-base-pair reads could not distinguish some IMGT-functional V segments, including TRBV6-2 and TRBV6-3, so those segments were excluded. Specific HLA alleles were associated with 16,951 TCR beta sequences at a false discovery rate of 0.05 in a later analysis. A further reported finding was that TCR beta sequences accurately predicted the HLA-A and HLA-B alleles for most subjects in the first cohort. A few of the identified cytomegalovirus-associated TCR beta chains were confirmed in vitro to be specific for cytomegalovirus antigens. Most TCR sequences were seen in very few donors, while some public TCRs were found in many individuals. V-gene and J-gene trimming of TCR beta chains was associated with a missense DCLRE1C variant in a later genetic analysis, and the association was replicated in an independent cohort. Roughly uniform sequencing depth across donors was assumed in presence/absence analyses, although this assumption may not hold.

The cohort was made up of 666 healthy bone marrow donors. At the time of sampling, every cohort member was nominally healthy, though immune exposures that went unrecorded were likely present. The donor tested CMV seronegative, placing the donor among the roughly 350 seronegative members of the cohort. A peripheral blood sample was provided by each donor, and peripheral blood mononuclear cells were used for TCR beta sequencing. Genomic DNA extraction from the blood cell samples was performed with the Qiagen DNeasy Blood Extraction Kit. In this chain, TRBV10-3 is recombined with TRBJ2-5; the D segment could be TRBD2, given 5 matching bases. The sequence came from a female donor in good health and CMV-seronegative. The sample was PBMCs. At the DNA level, the sequence is TGTGCCATCAGCCCCCTATCTGAGGGGACCCAGTACTTC. It translates as CAISPLSEGTQYF.